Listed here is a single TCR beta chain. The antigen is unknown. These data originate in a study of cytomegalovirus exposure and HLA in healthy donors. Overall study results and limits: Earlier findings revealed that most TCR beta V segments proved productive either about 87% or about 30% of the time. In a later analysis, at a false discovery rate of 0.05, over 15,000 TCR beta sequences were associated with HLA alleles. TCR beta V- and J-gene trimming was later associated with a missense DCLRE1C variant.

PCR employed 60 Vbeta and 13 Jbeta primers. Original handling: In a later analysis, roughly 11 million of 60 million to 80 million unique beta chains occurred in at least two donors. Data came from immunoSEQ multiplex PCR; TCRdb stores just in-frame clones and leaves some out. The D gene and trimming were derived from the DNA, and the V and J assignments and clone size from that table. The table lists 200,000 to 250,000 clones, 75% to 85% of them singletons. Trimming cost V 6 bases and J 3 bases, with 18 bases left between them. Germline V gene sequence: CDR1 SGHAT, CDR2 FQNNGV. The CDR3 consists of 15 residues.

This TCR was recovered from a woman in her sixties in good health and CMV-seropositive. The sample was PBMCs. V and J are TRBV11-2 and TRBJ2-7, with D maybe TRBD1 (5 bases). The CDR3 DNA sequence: TGTGCCAGCAGTTGGCAGGGAACCAAAGACTACGAGCAGTACTTC. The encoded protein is CASSWQGTKDYEQYF.